This entry lists 16 T cell receptor beta chains sequenced from one sample in a study of vaccination and CD4 T cells after COVID-19. The treatment: roughly ten-day PBMC culture with coronavirus spike peptide pools or control peptides (ViraFEST assay). The Oncomine TCR Beta short-read assay was applied to DNA of cultured CD4+ T cells. TCRdb used MiXCR to reprocess the PCR reads, holding one entry per CDR3 protein. The sample lists 15,000 or so distinct CDR3 sequences, 43% occurring once. Which antigens these TCRs recognize remains unknown. Sequencing was carried out using CD4+ T cells from blood, cultured in vitro. The receptors stem from a human donor who had recovered from COVID-19.

This clonotype occurred a few times. The gene calls are TRBV20-1 and TRBJ1-2; 7 nucleotides align to TRBD1. Trimming removed 1 base from V and 5 bases from J; junction bases left unmatched: 10. The germline V gene encodes CDR1 DFQATT and CDR2 SNEGSKA (reference sequence). The CDR3 is 15 residues long. This CDR3 reads CSARGPQGVRYGYTF. DNA of the CDR3: TGCAGTGCTAGAGGCCCCCAGGGGGTCCGGTATGGCTACACCTTC.

This clonotype appeared a few times. The chain joins TRBV27 to TRBJ1-2; D remains ambiguous. The V end lost 0 bases, the J end lost 4 bases, and 9 bases lay between the germline ends. CDR1 and CDR2 from the germline V gene are MNHEY and SMNVEV (reference sequence). The CDR3 spans 14 residues. The CDR3 region is CASSLSKGLYGYTF. The CDR3 nucleotides read TGTGCCAGCAGTTTATCAAAGGGTCTCTATGGCTACACCTTC.

This chain uses TRBV2 with TRBJ1-4; D remains unclear. The CDR3 covers 14 residues. CDR1 and CDR2 (germline): SNHLY, FYNNEI. Trimming cost V 4 bases and J 7 bases, with 13 bases left between them. The DNA of the CDR3 is TGTGCCAGCAGTGTCGGCAGGTGGGGTGAAAAACTGTTTTTT. Translated: CASSVGRWGEKLFF.

Only a few counts were recorded for this clonotype. The chain has TRBV20-1 and TRBJ2-1; TRBD1 agrees at 9 bases. The CDR3 runs 16 residues. The V segment lost 1 base and the J segment 4 bases; nucleotides outside the gene matches: 8. Looked up from germline, CDR1 is DFQATT and CDR2 is SNEGSKA (reference sequence). CDR3: CSARVIDRGMYNEQFF. The CDR3 nucleotides read TGCAGTGCTAGAGTTATCGACAGGGGGATGTACAATGAGCAGTTCTTC.

The gene calls are TRBV12-3 or TRBV12-4 and TRBJ1-6, with 12 bases lining up with TRBD1. The CDR3 has 16 residues. The ends lost 6 bases at V and 6 bases at J; junction bases unmatched: 6. The CDR3 reads CASRPGQGAPNSPLHF. Written as DNA, the CDR3 is TGTGCCAGCAGACCGGGACAGGGGGCTCCTAATTCACCCCTCCACTTT.

The chain is built from TRBV20-1 and TRBJ2-4; D is perhaps TRBD2 (6 bases). The ends were cut back, 4 bases at V and 7 bases at J, with 17 bases in the middle. This CDR3 is built from 14 residues. CDR1 is DFQATT and CDR2 is SNEGSKA in the germline V gene (reference sequence). The CDR3 spells CSAIGTPGSNIQYF. CDR3 DNA sequence: TGCAGTGCTATCGGGACTCCCGGATCGAACATTCAGTACTTC.

The rearrangement joins TRBV18 to TRBJ2-7; 9 bases are a match to TRBD1. The germline CDR1 and CDR2 sequences are KGHSH and LQKENI. The CDR3 contains 16 residues. The V and J ends lost 4 bases and 2 bases, in that order; junction bases with no gene match: 9. In DNA, the CDR3 is TGTGCCAGCTCACAACGGGGGACAGGGTTAACCTACGAGCAGTACTTC. This encodes CASSQRGTGLTYEQYF.

This clonotype appeared a single time. The chain joins TRBV6-4 to TRBJ2-2, with D possibly matching TRBD1 (5 bases). The CDR3 covers 14 residues. CDR1 and CDR2 from the germline V gene are MRHNA and SNTAGT. V shed 6 bases and J shed 3 bases, with 11 bases lying between them. CDR3 bases: TGTGCCAGCAGAAAAGACAGTTACACCGGGGAGCTGTTTTTT. The encoded protein is CASRKDSYTGELFF.

In DNA, the CDR3 is TGCGCCAGCAGCCAAGATGGCCAGCGACGCACTGAAGCTTTCTTT. Translation: CASSQDGQRRTEAFF. The rearrangement links TRBV4-3 to TRBJ1-1, with D unresolved. The CDR3 has 15 residues. The germline V gene encodes CDR1 LGHNA and CDR2 YSLEER. With 0 bases removed from V and 4 bases from J, the gap between germline ends came to 12 bases.

V is TRBV11-2 and J is TRBJ2-7; possible D gene TRBD2, 5 bases. The ends were cut back, 6 bases at V and 3 bases at J, with 15 bases in the middle. CDR3 length: 14 amino acids. Germline CDR1 SGHAT, CDR2 FQNNGV. The CDR3 nucleotides are TGTGCCAGCAGGGACTTCAGATATCGCTACGAGCAGTACTTC. It codes for CASRDFRYRYEQYF. The full variable domain, with the rest looked up from reference TRBV11-2 and TRBJ2-7, is EAGVAQSPRYKIIEKRQSVAFWCNPISGHATLYWYQQILGQGPKLLIQFQNNGVVDDSQLPKDRFSAERLKGVDSTLKIQPAKLEDSAVYLCASRDFRYRYEQYFGPGTRLTVT.

The V call is TRBV9, the J call TRBJ2-7, with 9 bases fitting TRBD1. V lost 4 bases, J lost 0 bases, and 5 bases stayed unmatched. Germline values: CDR1 SGDLS, CDR2 YYNGEE. The length of the CDR3 is 15 residues. CDR3 amino acids: CASSLQQGASYEQYF. The CDR3 DNA reads as TGTGCCAGCAGCCTCCAACAGGGGGCCTCCTACGAGCAGTACTTC. Supplemented by reference TRBV9 and TRBJ2-7, the full variable domain reads DSGVTQTPKHLITATGQRVTLRCSPRSGDLSVYWYQQSLDQGLQFLIQYYNGEERAKGNILERFSAQQFPDLHSELNLSSLELGDSALYFCASSLQQGASYEQYFGPGTRLTVT.

The chain recombines TRBV6-4 with TRBJ1-5, with a weak D call TRBD1 (5 bases). The germline V and J ends were trimmed by 8 bases and 3 bases, with 17 bases remaining between them. The V gene's germline CDR1 is MRHNA and CDR2 SNTAGT. This CDR3 contains 15 residues. The CDR3 DNA reads as TGTGCCAGCCGACCTTCCGGGGGAAACAATCAGCCCCAGCATTTT. Translating it yields CASRPSGGNNQPQHF.

This clonotype appeared a few times. The gene calls are TRBV7-6 and TRBJ2-5, with D perhaps TRBD2 (5 bases). This CDR3 contains 14 residues. Germline CDR1 and CDR2: SGHVS and FNYEAQ. The V end lost 1 base, the J end lost 4 bases, and 10 bases lay between the germline ends. The CDR3 DNA reads as TGTGCCAGCAGCTTAGGGGTGGGAGTAGAGACCCAGTACTTC. Translation: CASSLGVGVETQYF.

This clonotype turned up a few times. V usage is TRBV7-2 and J usage is TRBJ1-1; the match to TRBD1 covers 9 bases. The CDR3 is 16 amino acids. Germline V gene sequence: CDR1 SGHTA, CDR2 FQGNSA. With 6 bases clipped from V and 6 bases from J, the junction kept 14 bases outside the gene matches. The DNA for the CDR3 is TGTGCCAGCAGATACAACCCCGACAGGGGGGTATCTGAAGCTTTCTTT. Translated, it gives CASRYNPDRGVSEAFF.

This clonotype was recorded a few times. This chain uses TRBV20-1 with TRBJ2-1; 11 nucleotides line up with TRBD2. Germline V lookup: CDR1 DFQATT, CDR2 SNEGSKA (reference sequence). V lost 1 base and J lost 5; bases outside the gene matches: 7. This CDR3 contains 16 residues. The CDR3 loop is CSARVPSGGNNNEQFF. CDR3 nucleotide sequence: TGCAGTGCTAGAGTTCCTAGCGGGGGGAATAACAATGAGCAGTTCTTC.

The chain uses TRBV6-5 and TRBJ2-2; 9 nucleotides agree with TRBD1. The V gene's germline CDR1 is MNHEY and CDR2 SVGAGI. The CDR3 is 15 residues long. The V segment lost 2 bases and the J segment 5 bases; nucleotides outside the gene matches: 3. CDR3 region: CASSYETGGTGELFF. CDR3 nucleotides: TGTGCCAGCAGTTACGAGACAGGGGGGACCGGGGAGCTGTTTTTT.